Detailed here is one TCR beta chain. Its antigen is still unknown. Newly diagnosed patients aged 18 to 65 had hyperthyroidism of under 2 months' duration. The investigators amplified TCR beta CDR3 regions from RNA transcripts. In the first-round RT-PCR of the TCR CDR3, the HTBI primer set was used. TCRdb re-analysed the multiplex PCR reads in MiXCR, keeping a single row per CDR3 protein. The sample carries under 700,000 distinct CDR3 sequences, 46% recorded once. The data were taken from a study of T cells in Graves' hyperthyroidism and ophthalmopathy. Overall study findings and caveats: Appearing also in blood were most of the thyroid clonotypes expanded above 0.001. Ophthalmopathy, as predicted by the model, came a median roughly 6.3 months after the prediction.

The clonotype comes from a woman aged 18-29 years with Graves' hyperthyroidism. Sequences were obtained from peripheral blood or thyroid tissue (not recorded which).

The CDR3 nucleotides read TGTGCCATCAGTACGACAGGGGGCTCTACTGAAGCTTTCTTT. It codes for CAISTTGGSTEAFF. The genes are TRBV10-3 and TRBJ1-1; 10 nucleotides align to TRBD1. This CDR3 spans 14 amino acids. Germline trimming cut 5 bases from V and 5 bases from J; bases unmatched to any gene: 5. Germline V gene lookup returns CDR1 ENHRY and CDR2 SYGVKD.